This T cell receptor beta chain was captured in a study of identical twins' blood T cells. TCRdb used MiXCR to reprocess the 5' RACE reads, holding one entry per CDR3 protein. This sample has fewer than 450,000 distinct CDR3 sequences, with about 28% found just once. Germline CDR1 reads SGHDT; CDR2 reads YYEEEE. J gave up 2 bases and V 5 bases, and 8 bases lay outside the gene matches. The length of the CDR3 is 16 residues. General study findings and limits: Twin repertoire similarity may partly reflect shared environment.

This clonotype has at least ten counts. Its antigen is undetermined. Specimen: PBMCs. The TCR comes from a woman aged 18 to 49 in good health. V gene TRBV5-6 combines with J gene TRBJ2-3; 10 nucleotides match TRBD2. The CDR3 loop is CASRLGTSAYTDTQYF. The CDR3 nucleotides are TGTGCCAGCAGACTCGGGACTAGCGCATACACAGATACGCAGTATTTT.